The rows below give T cell receptor beta chains drawn from one sample of a study of shared clonotypes between healthy human individuals. TCRdb's copy holds only in-frame clones and misses some; the assay was immunoSEQ multiplex PCR. The sample consists of around 1 million clones, less than 85% of them appearing once. Sequences were obtained from memory CD4+ T cells sorted from blood. The receptors stem from a man in his late teens or twenties in good health. Both conserved end residues are part of each CDR3. Fields, in order: V gene, D gene, clone size, J gene, CDR3 protein, CDR3 DNA. The D gene is left open where the match is weak. For some rows the clone size is stated as once, few or many, or as a class when expanded; others skip it.

>TRBV5-1|-|-|TRBJ1-2
CASSLSGGHLDGYTF
TGCGCCAGCAGCTTGTCCGGGGGACATCTTGATGGCTACACCTTC
>TRBV6-1|TRBD2|-|TRBJ2-5
CASSVESGTSGETQYF
TGTGCCAGCAGTGTGGAATCCGGGACTAGCGGGGAGACCCAGTACTTC
>TRBV9|-|once|TRBJ2-3
CASSVGTLHTDTQYF
TGTGCCAGCAGCGTAGGGACTCTGCACACAGATACGCAGTATTTT
>TRBV7-2|-|-|TRBJ2-7
CASSLGGGVDEQYF
TGTGCCAGCAGCTTAGGAGGAGGGGTAGACGAGCAGTACTTC
>TRBV11-2|TRBD2|-|TRBJ2-7
CASSSAGLASYEQYF
TGTGCCAGCAGCTCTGCTGGACTAGCGTCCTACGAGCAGTACTTC
>TRBV5-4|-|-|TRBJ1-4
CASSKAGTTNEKLFF
TGTGCCAGCAGCAAAGCAGGGACAACTAATGAAAAACTGTTTTTT
>TRBV9|-|few|TRBJ1-1
CASRRGVNTEAFF
TGTGCCAGCAGAAGGGGAGTGAACACTGAAGCTTTCTTT
>TRBV7-2|-|few|TRBJ2-7
CASSLALGVGYEQYF
TGTGCCAGCAGCTTAGCGCTCGGGGTTGGTTACGAGCAGTACTTC
>TRBV9|TRBD1|-|TRBJ1-3
CASSVTTGPGGNTIYF
TGTGCCAGCAGCGTAACGACAGGGCCGGGTGGAAACACCATATATTTT
>TRBV18|TRBD2|-|TRBJ2-7
CASSPGGDEQYF
TGTGCCAGCTCACCTGGGGGGGACGAGCAGTACTTC
>TRBV28|-|-|TRBJ1-5
CASTKGGRGKEPQHF
TGTGCCAGCACAAAGGGAGGGCGGGGGAAGGAGCCCCAGCATTTT
>TRBV6-1|-|-|TRBJ1-1
CASSENGLIAEAFF
TGTGCCAGCAGTGAAAACGGGTTGATCGCTGAAGCTTTCTTT
>TRBV7-8|-|-|TRBJ1-2
CASSLGDYGYTF
TGTGCCAGCAGCCTAGGGGACTATGGCTACACCTTC
>TRBV27|TRBD1|-|TRBJ1-1
CASSLWDRGTEAFF
TGTGCCAGCAGTTTATGGGACAGGGGCACTGAAGCTTTCTTT
>TRBV7-2|TRBD1|-|TRBJ2-2
CASRGSGTGRSGELFF
TGTGCCAGCAGGGGTTCCGGGACAGGGAGGTCCGGGGAGCTGTTTTTT
>TRBV28|-|many|TRBJ2-5
CASSSQGIGQETQYF
TGTGCCAGCAGTTCCCAGGGGATAGGGCAAGAGACCCAGTACTTC
>TRBV7-9|-|-|TRBJ2-6
CASSLAGNGANVLTF
TGTGCCAGCAGCTTGGCGGGGAATGGGGCCAACGTCCTGACTTTC
>TRBV6-5|TRBD2|-|TRBJ2-5
CASSYSPAGEETQYF
TGTGCCAGCAGTTACTCACCAGCGGGGGAAGAGACCCAGTACTTC
>TRBV7-6|-|-|TRBJ2-1
CASSLVFGGYEQFF
TGTGCCAGCAGCTTAGTTTTCGGGGGATATGAGCAGTTCTTC
>TRBV15|-|-|TRBJ2-5
CATSRAVHETQYF
TGTGCCACCAGCAGAGCAGTTCACGAGACCCAGTACTTC
>TRBV10-3|-|-|TRBJ1-1
CAISGVNAEAFF
TGTGCCATCAGCGGGGTGAACGCTGAAGCTTTCTTT
>TRBV10-2|-|-|TRBJ2-3
CASVGGGGGTQYF
TGCGCCAGCGTGGGTGGGGGTGGTGGTACGCAGTATTTT
>TRBV6-5|-|-|TRBJ2-7
CASRTTGHGYEQYF
TGTGCCAGCAGGACGACTGGGCATGGATACGAGCAGTACTTC
>TRBV7-9|TRBD2|once|TRBJ2-7
CASSGPSGRANEQYF
TGTGCCAGCAGCGGGCCGAGCGGGAGGGCCAACGAGCAGTACTTC
>TRBV30|-|-|TRBJ2-7
CAWSVRIGWQGFDEQYF
TGTGCCTGGAGTGTACGCATCGGTTGGCAGGGGTTCGACGAGCAGTACTTC
>TRBV28|-|many|TRBJ1-5
CASSLGGLSNQPQHF
TGTGCCAGCAGTTTAGGAGGGCTTAGCAATCAGCCCCAGCATTTT
>TRBV30|-|-|TRBJ1-4
CAWSPGATNEKLFF
TGTGCCTGGAGTCCGGGTGCAACTAATGAAAAACTGTTTTTT
>TRBV4-1|TRBD1|-|TRBJ1-1
CASSRDRGNTEAFF
TGCGCCAGCAGCCGAGACAGGGGGAACACTGAAGCTTTCTTT
>TRBV5-1|-|-|TRBJ2-5
CASSLSRTTQETQYF
TGCGCCAGCAGCTTGAGTCGGACTACACAAGAGACCCAGTACTTC
>TRBV2|TRBD1|-|TRBJ2-7
CASNLPGQQSYEQYF
TGTGCCAGCAACCTCCCGGGACAGCAATCCTACGAGCAGTACTTC
>TRBV2|-|-|TRBJ1-2
CASRWTGYGYTF
TGTGCCAGCAGATGGACGGGCTATGGCTACACCTTC
>TRBV29-1|TRBD1|few|TRBJ2-7
CSFVRTGGNEQYF
TGCAGCTTCGTTAGGACAGGGGGAAACGAGCAGTACTTC
>TRBV5-6|-|many|TRBJ2-2
CASSRRGTGELFF
TGTGCCAGCAGCCGTCGTGGCACCGGGGAGCTGTTTTTT
>TRBV7-2|-|-|TRBJ2-2
CASSLVLAPWNTGELFF
TGTGCCAGCAGCTTAGTCTTGGCCCCCTGGAACACCGGGGAGCTGTTTTTT
>TRBV30|TRBD1|-|TRBJ2-7
CASKGQGSYEQYF
TGTGCCTCTAAGGGACAGGGGTCCTACGAGCAGTACTTC
>TRBV28|-|once|TRBJ1-2
CASSLPGSYGYTF
TGTGCCAGCAGCTTACCAGGGAGCTATGGCTACACCTTC
>TRBV5-1|-|-|TRBJ2-2
CASSLEGLNTGELFF
TGCGCCAGCAGCTTGGAGGGCTTGAACACCGGGGAGCTGTTTTTT
>TRBV5-1|-|-|TRBJ1-2
CASSTLDSRYGYTF
TGCGCCAGCAGCACCCTCGACAGCCGCTATGGCTACACCTTC
>TRBV5-1|-|few|TRBJ1-1
CASSLGSVNTEAFF
TGCGCCAGCAGCTTGGGTTCGGTGAACACTGAAGCTTTCTTT
>TRBV11-3|TRBD2|-|TRBJ2-1
CASSPIVGSGRNEQFF
TGTGCCAGCAGTCCAATTGTAGGTAGCGGGAGGAATGAGCAGTTCTTC
>TRBV23-1|-|-|TRBJ1-5
CASSHDTNSNQPQHF
TGCGCCAGCAGTCACGACACTAATAGCAATCAGCCCCAGCATTTT
>TRBV18|TRBD2|-|TRBJ2-1
CASSPRREGLEQFF
TGTGCCAGCTCACCACGACGGGAGGGCCTTGAGCAGTTCTTC
>TRBV6-1|-|-|TRBJ2-7
CASSTDYSSYEQYF
TGTGCCAGCAGTACCGACTATTCCTCCTACGAGCAGTACTTC
>TRBV5-1|TRBD2|-|TRBJ2-1
CASSREVSGRAEQFF
TGCGCCAGCAGTCGAGAGGTCAGCGGGAGGGCAGAGCAGTTCTTC